This T cell receptor beta chain was identified in a study of blood T cell repertoires in COVID-19. Sequencing used immunoSEQ multiplex PCR; TCRdb keeps in-frame clones, though not all of them. The data show 170,000 or so clones, around nine tenths seen once. CDR1 MGHDK and CDR2 SYGVNS come from the germline V gene. V lost 2 bases and J lost 6, with 13 bases in between. The CDR3 consists of 14 residues. The sequence was collected from a man between 40 and 49 years old with active or convalescent COVID-19. The sequenced sample was peripheral blood. The chain links TRBV25-1 to TRBJ1-1; D may be TRBD1 (6 bases). As DNA, the CDR3 is TGTGCCAGCAGTGAAACACCGGGGGGCTCTGAAGCTTTCTTT. Its translation: CASSETPGGSEAFF.